This is a list of T cell receptor beta chains from one sample in a study of follicular helper T cells after annual influenza vaccination. Sequencing used immunoSEQ multiplex PCR; TCRdb keeps in-frame clones, though not all of them. The sample consists of 11,000 to 15,000 clones, approximately 84% of them appearing once. Sequencing was performed on CXCR5- memory CD4+ T cells sorted from blood, taken on the day of influenza vaccination. The receptors originated from an adult who received the influenza vaccine. Both conserved end residues are part of each CDR3. A D gene is named only where the DNA matches it firmly. Size is omitted from some rows. Given values are once, few, many or a class for expanded clones.

NA	NA	TRBV30	TRBJ2-2	CAWSTALPWELFF	TGTGCCTGGAGTACCGCCCTGCCCTGGGAGCTGTTTTTT
NA	NA	TRBV4-1	TRBJ2-7	CASSQDFASYEQYF	TGCGCCAGCAGCCAAGATTTCGCGAGCTACGAGCAGTACTTC
NA	NA	TRBV11-2	TRBJ2-1	CASSLVASADEQFF	TGTGCCAGCAGCTTAGTGGCCAGCGCGGATGAGCAGTTCTTC
NA	NA	TRBV7-2	TRBJ1-1	CASSLAPGSMNTEAFF	TGTGCCAGCAGCTTAGCCCCAGGCAGCATGAACACTGAAGCTTTCTTT
NA	NA	TRBV7-8	TRBJ2-2	CASRSVGQAGELFF	TGTGCCAGCAGAAGCGTCGGGCAGGCCGGGGAGCTGTTTTTT
NA	NA	TRBV2	TRBJ2-5	CASTRDNPLGAQYF	TGTGCCAGCACCCGGGACAATCCCCTGGGGGCCCAGTACTTC
NA	NA	TRBV6-1	TRBJ1-2	CASKPVGGYTF	TGTGCCAGCAAACCCGTTGGTGGCTACACCTTC
TRBD1	NA	TRBV11-3	TRBJ1-5	CASSLDRVDNQPQHF	TGTGCCAGCAGCCTTGACAGGGTTGACAATCAGCCCCAGCATTTT
NA	once	TRBV7-9	TRBJ2-5	CASSLEADGSAQYF	TGTGCCAGCAGCTTAGAGGCCGATGGGTCGGCCCAGTACTTC
TRBD1	NA	TRBV5-1	TRBJ1-5	CASSEGTASGNQPQHF	TGCGCCAGCAGTGAGGGGACAGCTTCTGGCAATCAGCCCCAGCATTTT
NA	once	TRBV2	TRBJ2-7	CASSGPRKGSSYEQYF	TGTGCCAGCAGTGGCCCCAGGAAGGGGAGCTCCTACGAGCAGTACTTC
TRBD2	NA	TRBV5-6	TRBJ2-1	CASQKGLAGGKSYNEQFF	TGTGCCAGCCAGAAGGGACTAGCGGGGGGGAAATCCTACAATGAGCAGTTCTTC
NA	NA	TRBV7-8	TRBJ2-4	CASSLVGVEAKNIQYF	TGTGCCAGCAGCTTAGTTGGGGTGGAAGCCAAAAACATTCAGTACTTC
TRBD2	NA	TRBV11-2	TRBJ2-3	CASSLLASGGTDTQYF	TGTGCCAGCAGCTTACTGGCTAGCGGGGGGACAGATACGCAGTATTTT
NA	NA	TRBV28	TRBJ2-5	CASSQSGAGGETQYF	TGTGCCAGCAGCCAATCAGGGGCCGGCGGGGAGACCCAGTACTTC
NA	NA	TRBV10-1	TRBJ1-2	CASSESTGGYGYTF	TGCGCCAGCAGTGAGTCGACGGGCGGCTATGGCTACACCTTC
NA	NA	TRBV5-1	TRBJ1-6	CASSLAGGGSYNSPLHF	TGCGCCAGCAGCTTGGCCGGGGGGGGCTCCTATAATTCACCCCTCCACTTT
NA	NA	TRBV11-3	TRBJ1-1	CASSLGTGRDTEAFF	TGTGCCAGCAGCTTAGGTACGGGAAGGGACACTGAAGCTTTCTTT
NA	few	TRBV10-3	TRBJ1-5	CAISESAVPQPQHF	TGTGCCATCAGTGAGTCGGCGGTGCCTCAGCCCCAGCATTTT
NA	NA	TRBV28	TRBJ2-5	CASGIFQETQYF	TGTGCCAGCGGGATATTCCAAGAGACCCAGTACTTC